One sample yielded the 2 T cell receptor beta chains listed below, sequenced in a study of PD-1 blockade in classical Hodgkin lymphoma. This table comes from immunoSEQ multiplex PCR, and its TCRdb copy is limited to in-frame clones, with some not included. This sample has 30,000 to 50,000 clones, with roughly four fifths found just once. Every patient was affected by relapse after autologous stem cell transplantation, while exposure to brentuximab vedotin was not uniform. The source material was peripheral blood mononuclear cells (PBMCs), sampled at baseline. The receptors were sampled from a human donor with classical Hodgkin lymphoma.

V is TRBV7-9 and J is TRBJ1-1; a weak D match, TRBD1 (5 bases). V shed 1 base and J shed 7 bases, with 10 bases lying between them. Germline-derived CDR1 and CDR2 are SEHNR and FQNEAQ (reference sequence). CDR3 length: 13 residues. In DNA, the CDR3 is TGTGCCAGCAGCTTAGGGGGGGATGGTGAAGCTTTCTTT. Translation: CASSLGGDGEAFF.

The J gene is TRBJ2-5, the V gene TRBV9; D is undetermined. Trimming removed 0 bases from V and 2 bases from J, with 8 bases in between. Germline V gene lookup returns CDR1 SGDLS and CDR2 YYNGEE. The CDR3 totals 14 residues. CDR3 DNA: TGTGCCAGCAGCGTAGAGGGCGGTCAAGAGACCCAGTACTTC. Protein sequence: CASSVEGGQETQYF.